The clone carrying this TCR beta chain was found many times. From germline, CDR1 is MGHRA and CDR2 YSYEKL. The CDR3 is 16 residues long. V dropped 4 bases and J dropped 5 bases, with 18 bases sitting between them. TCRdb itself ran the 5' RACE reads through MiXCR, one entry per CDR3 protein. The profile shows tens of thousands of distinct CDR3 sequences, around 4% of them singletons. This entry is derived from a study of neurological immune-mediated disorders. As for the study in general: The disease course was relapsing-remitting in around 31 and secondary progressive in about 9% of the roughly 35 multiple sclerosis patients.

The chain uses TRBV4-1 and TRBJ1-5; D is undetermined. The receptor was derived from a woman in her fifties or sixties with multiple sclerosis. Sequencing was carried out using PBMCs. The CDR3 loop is CASSRSGDREDQPQHF. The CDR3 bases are TGCGCCAGCAGCCGAAGCGGGGATAGGGAAGATCAGCCCCAGCATTTT.